The entry below describes one TCR beta chain. Antigen: not known. Germline V gene sequence: CDR1 SGHNT, CDR2 YYREEE (reference sequence). Trimming removed 1 base from V and 2 bases from J; junction bases left unmatched: 8. The CDR3 contains 16 residues. These data are taken from a study of cytomegalovirus exposure and HLA in healthy donors. Whole-study context: Early released data comprised approximately 85 million unique TCRs from HLA-typed donors.

Study-level results: The study labeled more than 150 TCR beta chains cytomegalovirus-associated. Most TCR beta V segments were productive about 90% or about 30% of the time in an earlier analysis.

Primers included in the PCR were 60 Vbeta and 13 Jbeta primers. The repertoire was sequenced with immunoSEQ multiplex PCR; TCRdb's copy has only in-frame clones and lacks some. The data hold approximately 100,000 clones, with roughly 71% observed a single time. Source material: PBMCs. The chain recombines TRBV5-4 with TRBJ2-7; 8 bases fit TRBD1. The TCR comes from a woman in her 70s in good health and CMV-seropositive. CDR3 in amino acids: CASSLSQGAATYEQYF. CDR3 in DNA: TGTGCCAGCAGCTTGTCCCAGGGGGCGGCTACCTACGAGCAGTACTTC. The full variable domain, its missing parts supplied by reference TRBV5-4 and TRBJ2-7, is ETGVTQSPTHLIKTRGQQVTLRCSSQSGHNTVSWYQQALGQGPQFIFQYYREEENGRGNFPPRFSGLQFPNYSSELNVNALELDDSALYLCASSLSQGAATYEQYFGPGTRLTVT.